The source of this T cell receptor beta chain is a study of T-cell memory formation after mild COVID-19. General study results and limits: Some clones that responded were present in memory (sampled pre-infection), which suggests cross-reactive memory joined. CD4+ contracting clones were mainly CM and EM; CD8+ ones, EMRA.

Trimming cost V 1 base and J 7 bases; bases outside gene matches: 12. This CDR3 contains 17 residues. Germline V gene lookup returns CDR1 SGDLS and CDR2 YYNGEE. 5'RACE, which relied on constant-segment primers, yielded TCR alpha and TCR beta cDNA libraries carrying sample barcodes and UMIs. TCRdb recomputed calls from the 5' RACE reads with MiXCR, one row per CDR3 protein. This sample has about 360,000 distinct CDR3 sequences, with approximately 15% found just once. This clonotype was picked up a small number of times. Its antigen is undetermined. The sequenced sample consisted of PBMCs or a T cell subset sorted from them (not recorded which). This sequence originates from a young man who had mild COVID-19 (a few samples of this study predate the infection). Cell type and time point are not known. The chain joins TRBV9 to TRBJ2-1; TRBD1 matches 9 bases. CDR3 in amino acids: CASSVRPHRDRGNEQFF. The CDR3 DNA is TGTGCCAGCAGCGTAAGGCCCCACCGCGACAGGGGGAATGAGCAGTTCTTC.